This T cell receptor beta chain is drawn from a study of CD8+CD57+ T cells in acquired aplastic anemia (dated by TCRdb to the late 2010s). About the investigation overall: DNA extracted from sorted CD4+ and CD8+ cells had a mean of 3.2 ug, with a range of roughly 0.18 to 27.4 ug.

Broad study findings and their caveats: About 30 CD8+ CDR3 sequences were found in both patients and controls but appeared to be highly expressed in patients and within the immunodominant clones of the patients. No significant difference in CD8+ Simpson's diversity was found between patients and healthy controls (P=0.060).

TCR beta VDJ combination and CDR3 sequence profiling used genomic DNA as the template. TCR repertoire sequencing was run on an Illumina HiSeq 2000. The authors' pipeline ran thus. Repertoires were assessed using TRBV/TRBJ rearrangement plots, CDR3 size and DJ length profiles, and Simpson's diversity index. The most abundant DNA sequence in the deep sequencing data was taken as the immunodominant clone. CDR3 amino acid sequences were checked for sharing across subjects and were also compared against the VDJdb database and published repertoires. TCRdb reanalyzed the raw reads on its own, using fastp at Q25 for trimming and MiXCR for clone calling, and kept in-frame beta chains. Rows matching on CDR3 protein sequence are summarized as one entry with the most common DNA and genes. TCRdb assigned the V and J calls; the authors' analysis was not used. For this sample the table gives roughly 300,000 distinct CDR3 sequences, of which around 60% were detected only once. The ten most abundant clones make up roughly 8% of the sample.

In the study, sorted CD4+ and CD8+ blood T cells from patients with severe aplastic anemia and from healthy subjects underwent deep sequencing of TCR repertoires. Ficoll-Paque density gradient centrifugation was used to isolate peripheral blood mononuclear cells. Before DNA extraction, CD4+ and CD8+ T cells were sorted by FACS or by magnetic beads. This clonotype has at least ten counts. Its antigen is not yet known. No quality values exist for individual bases; no much larger clone is one base distant. Trimming removed 4 bases from V and 8 bases from J, leaving 9 bases between the germline ends. CDR3 length: 12 amino acids, cysteine to phenylalanine. Only the CDR3 region is kept as DNA, spanning 36 bases read in frame from base 1. Looking up the germline V gene yields CDR1 SGDLS and CDR2 YYNGEE.

This chain joins TRBV9 to TRBJ2-2, with the D gene too uncertain to name. The source of this sequence is a human donor with severe aplastic anemia or a healthy control (not recorded which). Material: sorted CD4+, CD8+, or CD8+CD57+ T cells (not recorded which) from PBMCs. The DNA sequence is as follows: TGTGCCAGCAGCCTAAATGCGGGGGAGCTGTTTTTT. Translated, this gives CASSLNAGELFF.